This entry describes one TCR beta chain. Its antigen is still unknown. The sample is drawn from a study of shared clonotypes between healthy human individuals. General study findings and limits: Rarefaction revealed incomplete sorted-subset sequencing despite large depth. An expected dependence of interdonor clonotype sharing on sequencing depth was noted. Shared clonotypes across all four donors exceeded non-shared ones in generation probability.

V shed 4 bases and J shed 2 bases, with 14 bases lying between them. Germline loops: CDR1 SNHLY, CDR2 FYNNEI. The CDR3 contains 16 residues. Per the authors' pipeline: There were no quality scores in the junction-only immunoSEQ sequences, so filtering differed. Clones were sequenced by immunoSEQ multiplex PCR, and TCRdb holds only the in-frame ones, with some missing. V and J calls and clone size are as listed in that table; D and trimming were resolved from the DNA. Altogether some 1,400,000 clones are present, roughly 95% being singletons, with the ten largest covering 0.95% to 1.5%. This clonotype was sampled from a man aged 30-40 years in good health. The sequenced material came from naive CD4+ T cells sorted from blood. Regarding subset: CD45RA+ positively selected. J is TRBJ1-4 and V is TRBV2, with D unclear. The CDR3 nucleotides are TGTGCCAGCAGTGTCCGATTAATGAGCACTAATGAAAAACTGTTTTTT. Its translation is CASSVRLMSTNEKLFF.